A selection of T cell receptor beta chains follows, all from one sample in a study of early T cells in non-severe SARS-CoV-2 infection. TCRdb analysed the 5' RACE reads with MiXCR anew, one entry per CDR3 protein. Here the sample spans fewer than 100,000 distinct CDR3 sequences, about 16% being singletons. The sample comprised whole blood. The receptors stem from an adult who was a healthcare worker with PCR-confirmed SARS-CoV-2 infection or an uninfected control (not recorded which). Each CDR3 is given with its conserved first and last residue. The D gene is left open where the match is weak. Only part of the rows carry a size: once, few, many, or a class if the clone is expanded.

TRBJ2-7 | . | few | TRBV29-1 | TGCAGCGTTGACAGGGGCCAAGGAATATCCGCCTACGAGCAGTACTTC | CSVDRGQGISAYEQYF
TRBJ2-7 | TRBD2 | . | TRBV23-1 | TGCGCCAGCAGGGAAGGACTAGCGGGATACGAGCAGTACTTC | CASREGLAGYEQYF
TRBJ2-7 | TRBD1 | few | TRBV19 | TGTGCCAGTAGTACTGGGACAGGGCTCTCCTACGAGCAGTACTTC | CASSTGTGLSYEQYF
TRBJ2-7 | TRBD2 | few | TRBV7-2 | TGTGCCAGCAGCCTGTCGGGCGGGGGGACCTACGAGCAGTACTTC | CASSLSGGGTYEQYF
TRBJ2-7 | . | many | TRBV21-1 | TGTGCCAGCAGCCCTACGAGGCCCGACGAGCAGTACTTC | CASSPTRPDEQYF
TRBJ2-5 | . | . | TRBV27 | TGTGCCAGCAGTTTACTGGGGGGCCACGAGACCCAGTACTTC | CASSLLGGHETQYF
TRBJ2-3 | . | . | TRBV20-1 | TGCAGTGCCCTGGGGGGATCCGATACGCAGTATTTT | CSALGGSDTQYF
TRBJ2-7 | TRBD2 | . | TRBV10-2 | TGCGCCAGCAGTCCCAGCGGGAGCCAGGGCGAGCAGTACTTC | CASSPSGSQGEQYF
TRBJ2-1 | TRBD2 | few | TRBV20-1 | TGCAGTGCTCCTACTAGCGGGGGGGCCAATGAGCAGTTCTTC | CSAPTSGGANEQFF
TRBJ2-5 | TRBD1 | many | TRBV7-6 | TGTGCCAGCAGCACCCAACAGGGGATCGGTGAGACCCAGTACTTC | CASSTQQGIGETQYF
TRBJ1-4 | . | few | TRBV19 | TGTGCCAGTAGTCCTCTCGCAACTAATGAAAAACTGTTTTTT | CASSPLATNEKLFF
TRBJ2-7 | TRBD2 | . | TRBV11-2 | TGTGCCAGCAGCCCGGTTTATCCGGGACTAGCGTTTCCCGAGCAGTACTTC | CASSPVYPGLAFPEQYF
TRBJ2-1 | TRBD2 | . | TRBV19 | TGTGCCAGTAGTGACCTAGCGGGGACCGGGCAGTTCTTC | CASSDLAGTGQFF
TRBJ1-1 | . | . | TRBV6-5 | TGTGCCAGCAGTTACGTCGGAGGCGGAAAAGCTTTCTTT | CASSYVGGGKAFF
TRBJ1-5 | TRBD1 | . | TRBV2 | TGTGCCAGCAGTGAGGGGACAGGGGTGGGAAAGGACCAGCCCCAGCATTTT | CASSEGTGVGKDQPQHF
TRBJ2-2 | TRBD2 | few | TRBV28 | TGTGCCAGCAGTTTTTCCGCGGGAGGGCCGAGCACCGGGGAGCTGTTTTTT | CASSFSAGGPSTGELFF
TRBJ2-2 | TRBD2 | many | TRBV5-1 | TGCGCCAGCAGCTCCCGGTTCGAGCGGGAGTACAACACCGGGGAGCTGTTTTTT | CASSSRFEREYNTGELFF
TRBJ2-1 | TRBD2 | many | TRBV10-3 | TGTGCCATCAGTGTGGGTAGCGGGCCCTACAATGAGCAGTTCTTC | CAISVGSGPYNEQFF
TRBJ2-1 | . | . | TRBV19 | TGTGCCAGTAGTATCGGTCTCTTAGCGGAGGGGTACAATGAGCAGTTCTTC | CASSIGLLAEGYNEQFF
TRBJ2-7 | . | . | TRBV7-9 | TGTGCCAGCAGCTTATACGTATGGGGCTCGCCTTACTCCTACGAGCAGTACTTC | CASSLYVWGSPYSYEQYF
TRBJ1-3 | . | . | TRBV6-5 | TGTGCCAGCCAGGAGGGTTTCGGAAACACCATATATTTT | CASQEGFGNTIYF
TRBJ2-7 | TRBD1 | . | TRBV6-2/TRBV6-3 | TGTGCCAGCAGCACTCCGGGACAGGGTCCATACGAGCAGTACTTC | CASSTPGQGPYEQYF
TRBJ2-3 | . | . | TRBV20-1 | TGCAGTGCTAGAAGGACCGGGAAAGCGTCGGTGGGGGATACGCAGTATTTT | CSARRTGKASVGDTQYF
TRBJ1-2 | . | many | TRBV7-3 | TGTGCCAGCAGCTTGGGACTAAACTATGGCTACACCTTC | CASSLGLNYGYTF
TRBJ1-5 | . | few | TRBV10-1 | TGCGCCAGCAGTGAGTCGTGGGATCAGCCCCAGCATTTT | CASSESWDQPQHF
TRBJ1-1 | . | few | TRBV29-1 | TGCAGCGTTGGTGTCACTGAAGCTTTCTTT | CSVGVTEAFF
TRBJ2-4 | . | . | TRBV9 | TGTGCCAGCAGCGTAGGTGTAGAGGGGGACATTCAGTACTTC | CASSVGVEGDIQYF
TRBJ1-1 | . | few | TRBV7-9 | TGTGCCAGCAGCACAACAGACACTGAAGCTTTCTTT | CASSTTDTEAFF
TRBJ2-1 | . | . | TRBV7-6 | TGTGCCAGCAGCATCCCTCCATCGGGAGGGGGCGAGCAGTTCTTC | CASSIPPSGGGEQFF
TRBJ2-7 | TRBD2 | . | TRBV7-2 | TGTGCCAGCAGCCTAACCCCGGGGGGGACGTACGAGCAGTACTTC | CASSLTPGGTYEQYF
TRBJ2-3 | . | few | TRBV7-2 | TGTGCCAGCAGCTTAGCCGCGGGCACCAGCACAGATACGCAGTATTTT | CASSLAAGTSTDTQYF
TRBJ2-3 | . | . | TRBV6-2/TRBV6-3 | TGTGCCAGCAGTTACGTGGGGCCCACAGATACGCAGTATTTT | CASSYVGPTDTQYF
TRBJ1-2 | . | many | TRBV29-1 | TGCAGCGTTGCGGCAGGAGTCTATGGCTACACCTTC | CSVAAGVYGYTF
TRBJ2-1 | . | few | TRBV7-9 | TGTGCCAGCATAGGAGGGGGCAATGAGCAGTTCTTC | CASIGGGNEQFF
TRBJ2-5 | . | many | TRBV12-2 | TGTGCAAGCCGAGGCTCTAGCGGGGGAAGTAAAGAGACCCAGTACTTC | CASRGSSGGSKETQYF
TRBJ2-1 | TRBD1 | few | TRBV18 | TGTGCCAGCTCACCACCGGACAGGGCTCGTTGGGATGAGCAGTTCTTC | CASSPPDRARWDEQFF
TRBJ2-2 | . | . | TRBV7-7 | TGTGCTAGCAGCTACAGTACCGGGGAGCTGTTTTTT | CASSYSTGELFF